The 25 T cell receptor beta chains below all came from one sample that was sequenced in a study of vaccination effects on CD4 cells after COVID-19. No antigen has been assigned to these receptors. Expansion with viral peptide pools was applied to antigen-specific CD4+ T cells by the ViraFEST assay prior to sequencing. When more than 9 days of culture had elapsed, CD4+ T cells were isolated. Either the BNT162b2 or mRNA-1273 vaccine was given to participants in two doses. Clones were sequenced by immunoSEQ multiplex PCR, and TCRdb holds only the in-frame ones, with some missing. The profile shows roughly 32,000 clones, 55% to 75% of them singletons. The sequencing used CD4+ T cells from PBMCs cultured with HCoV-229E spike peptides, collected after COVID-19 vaccination. The receptor set was obtained from a human donor who received a COVID-19 vaccine.

The genes are TRBV19 and TRBJ2-1; 9 nucleotides align to TRBD2. J gave up 7 bases and V 1 base, and 8 bases lay outside the gene matches. The germline V gene has CDR1 LNHDA and CDR2 SQIVND (reference sequence). The CDR3 runs to 16 residues. The CDR3 DNA follows: TGTGCCAGTAGTATAGTGAGCGGGGGGCCACGGAATGAGCAGTTCTTC. Protein: CASSIVSGGPRNEQFF.

V usage is TRBV29-1 and J usage is TRBJ2-5, with 9 bases that match TRBD1. The CDR3 length is 14 residues. Losses at the gene ends were 7 bases for V and 4 bases for J; bases not matched to a gene: 10. Germline V gene lookup returns CDR1 SQVTM and CDR2 ANQGSEA. The CDR3 DNA reads TGCAGCGGCCAAATACCGGGACAGGGAGAGACCCAGTACTTC. Translation: CSGQIPGQGETQYF.

The rearrangement joins TRBV5-4 to TRBJ2-4; TRBD1 agrees at 9 bases. Germline trimming cut 7 bases from V and 7 bases from J; bases unmatched to any gene: 6. In germline, CDR1 is SGHNT, CDR2 YYREEE (reference sequence). There are 13 residues in the CDR3. This CDR3 reads CASYRTGDNIQYF. The CDR3 DNA sequence: TGTGCCAGCTACAGGACAGGGGATAACATTCAGTACTTC.

V usage is TRBV5-1 and J usage is TRBJ1-6; 11 bases map to TRBD1. V dropped 4 bases and J dropped 6; count of bases not matched to a gene: 3. Germline assignment: CDR1 SGHRS and CDR2 YFSETQ. The CDR3 spans 15 residues. In DNA, the CDR3 is TGCGCCAGCAGCCACGGACAGGGGGCTAATTCACCCCTCCACTTT. It is translated as CASSHGQGANSPLHF.

The chain has TRBV18 and TRBJ1-3, with a weak D call TRBD1 (5 bases). V lost 6 bases to trimming and J lost 4 bases, with 19 bases between them. This CDR3 is 16 amino acids long. Germline V CDR1 and CDR2: KGHSH, LQKENI. The DNA for the CDR3 is TGTGCCAGCTCCCAGGGCCCTGGGAGTGCAGGAAACACCATATATTTT. Its translation is CASSQGPGSAGNTIYF.

J is TRBJ1-6 and V is TRBV5-8; 8 nucleotides line up with TRBD1. This CDR3 spans 14 amino acids. Germline V gene data show CDR1 as SGHTS and CDR2 as YDEGEE. With 4 bases clipped from V and 10 bases from J, the junction kept 7 bases outside the gene matches. The CDR3 here is CASSLWTGSSPLHF. CDR3 DNA: TGTGCCAGCAGCCTATGGACAGGGTCATCACCCCTCCACTTT.

The rearrangement uses TRBV19 and TRBJ1-5; D not certain. Germline CDR1 reads LNHDA; CDR2 reads SQIVND (reference sequence). With 5 bases removed from V and 6 bases from J, the gap between germline ends came to 5 bases. The CDR3 covers 11 residues. CDR3 bases: TGTGCCAGTAGTGACATTCAGCCCCAGCATTTT. Its translation: CASSDIQPQHF.

The chain links TRBV5-4 to TRBJ1-6, with D perhaps matching TRBD1 (5 bases). Germline CDR1 SGHNT, CDR2 YYREEE (reference sequence). V was trimmed by 4 bases and J by 7 bases, leaving 18 bases between them. The CDR3 has 16 amino acids. The CDR3 protein is CASSQGQPGPNSPLHF. DNA for the CDR3: TGTGCCAGCAGCCAAGGACAACCGGGTCCGAATTCACCCCTCCACTTT.

The J gene is TRBJ2-1, the V gene TRBV11-2; a weak D match, TRBD2 (6 bases). Germline loops: CDR1 SGHAT, CDR2 FQNNGV. Trimming removed 0 bases at V and 0 bases at J, with 6 bases between. The CDR3 is made up of 15 amino acids. In DNA form, the CDR3 reads TGTGCCAGCAGCTTAGAGGGGGGCTCCTACAATGAGCAGTTCTTC. This translates into CASSLEGGSYNEQFF.

CDR3 loop: CASSLRVRTEAFF. As DNA, the CDR3 is TGCGCCAGCAGCTTGAGGGTTAGAACTGAAGCTTTCTTT. The rearrangement joins TRBV5-1 to TRBJ1-1; no firm D call. The ends were cut back, 1 base at V and 5 bases at J, with 9 bases in the middle. Germline CDR1 SGHRS, CDR2 YFSETQ. The CDR3 has 13 amino acids.

The chain links TRBV11-2 to TRBJ1-2, with D hard to call. The CDR3 extends over 13 amino acids. Trimming took off 0 bases at V and 5 bases at J, with 7 bases between the two ends. Germline loops: CDR1 SGHAT, CDR2 FQNNGV. CDR3 coding DNA: TGTGCCAGCAGCTTAGAGCGAGAGTATGGCTACACCTTC. This encodes CASSLEREYGYTF.

The chain employs TRBV12-3 or TRBV12-4 and TRBJ1-5; no reliable D call. Between the trimmed V and J ends, which lost 5 bases and 4 bases, there was a span of 3 bases. The CDR3 consists of 11 residues. The CDR3 is CASSLNQPQHF. CDR3 coding DNA: TGTGCCAGCAGTCTTAATCAGCCCCAGCATTTT.

A word on this clone: An end of the junction differs from the germline gene, which may be a read error. The chain recombines TRBV11-2 with TRBJ1-1, with D perhaps matching TRBD1 (5 bases). Per the germline V gene, CDR1 is SGHAT and CDR2 is FQNNGV. The CDR3 is 15 residues long. This chain's CDR3 is CASSSRLTVGTDAFF. CDR3 coding DNA: TGTGCCAGCAGCTCCAGGCTGACAGTGGGTACTGACGCTTTCTTT.

This clone was counted once. This chain links TRBV6-1 with TRBJ1-2, with a tentative D call TRBD1 (5 bases). The germline gives CDR1 MNHNS, CDR2 SASEGT. The V gene lost 3 bases and the J gene lost 8 bases, with 10 bases spanning the gap. The CDR3 spans 12 residues. The chain's CDR3 is CASSEGRGGYTF. The DNA for the CDR3 is TGTGCCAGCAGTGAGGGGCGGGGCGGCTACACCTTC.

The chain joins TRBV4-2 to TRBJ2-1; 8 bases line up with TRBD2. Germline trimming cut 0 bases from V and 9 bases from J; bases unmatched to any gene: 7. The CDR3 runs to 15 residues. Germline assignment: CDR1 LGHNA and CDR2 YNFKEQ. CDR3 sequence reads: CASSQDSGGASEQFF. CDR3 sequence (DNA): TGTGCCAGCAGCCAAGACTCCGGGGGGGCAAGTGAGCAGTTCTTC.

V and J are TRBV7-9 and TRBJ1-2; a possible D gene is TRBD1 (6 bases). The CDR3 totals 14 residues. The germline V gene has CDR1 SEHNR and CDR2 FQNEAQ (reference sequence). V lost 2 bases to trimming and J lost 3 bases, with 10 bases between them. CDR3 DNA: TGTGCCAGCAGCTTACTCAGGGGAGACTATGGCTACACCTTC. Translation: CASSLLRGDYGYTF.

A few counts support this clone. This rearrangement joins TRBV6-1 to TRBJ1-2; the D is unclear. Germline V lookup: CDR1 MNHNS, CDR2 SASEGT. The CDR3 totals 16 residues. V lost 3 bases to trimming and J lost 5 bases, with 19 bases between them. CDR3 nucleotides: TGTGCCAGCAGTGAGGGAGGATCAGTTCTGGCGTATGGCTACACCTTC. The encoded protein is CASSEGGSVLAYGYTF.

The CDR3 nucleotides read TGTGCCAGCAGTTACTCCCTTCGGAGAGGCGATACGCAGTATTTT. Translation gives CASSYSLRRGDTQYF. V gene TRBV6-5 combines with J gene TRBJ2-3; D is ambiguous. This CDR3 has 15 amino acids. Trimming left V 0 bases short and J 6 bases short, with 13 bases between. Germline lookup yields CDR1 MNHEY and CDR2 SVGAGI.

V usage is TRBV7-9 and J usage is TRBJ2-1; no definite D call. This CDR3 has 16 amino acids. Germline CDR1 is SEHNR and CDR2 is FQNEAQ (reference sequence). Between the trimmed V and J ends, which lost 1 base and 0 bases, there was a span of 10 bases. The CDR3 spells CASSLVISSSYNEQFF. For the CDR3, the DNA is TGTGCCAGCAGCTTAGTTATTTCGAGCTCCTACAATGAGCAGTTCTTC.

The chain has TRBV10-2 and TRBJ2-5, with D perhaps TRBD1 (6 bases). Germline-derived CDR1 and CDR2 are WSHSY and SAAADI. V was trimmed by 5 bases and J by 5 bases, leaving 15 bases between them. The CDR3 runs 14 residues. CDR3 DNA sequence: TGCGCCAGCAGTCGCGGAGAAACAGGGGAGACCCAGTACTTC. Its translation: CASSRGETGETQYF.

This clone was picked up one time. This rearrangement joins TRBV13 to TRBJ2-3, with D perhaps TRBD1 (6 bases). Trimming removed 4 bases from V and 4 bases from J, with 18 bases in between. The CDR3 covers 16 residues. The germline CDR1 and CDR2 sequences are PRHDT and FYEKMQ (reference sequence). The CDR3 bases are TGTGCCAGCAGCTCCCACAGGGTGTCAAGGGCAGATACGCAGTATTTT. It specifies CASSSHRVSRADTQYF.

J is TRBJ2-3 and V is TRBV6-5; D perhaps matches TRBD1 (6 bases). The V gene lost 8 bases and the J gene lost 2 bases, with 14 bases spanning the gap. Germline V lookup: CDR1 MNHEY, CDR2 SVGAGI. CDR3 size: 14 residues. CDR3: CASETAGATDTQYF. CDR3 DNA sequence: TGTGCCAGCGAAACCGCAGGGGCCACAGATACGCAGTATTTT.

CDR3 nucleotides: TGTGCAACTAGCGGGGGCTACAATGAGCAGTTCTTC. It is translated as CATSGGYNEQFF. The chain recombines TRBV12-3 or TRBV12-4 with TRBJ2-1, with 11 nucleotides matching TRBD2. The CDR3 extends over 12 amino acids.

The CDR3 DNA is TGTGCCAGTAGTACGCGACAGGGTGGCAATCAGCCCCAGCATTTT. The encoded protein is CASSTRQGGNQPQHF. This rearrangement joins TRBV19 to TRBJ1-5; 7 nucleotides match TRBD1. V was clipped by 4 bases and J by 2 bases; unmatched bases: 5. The CDR3 spans 15 residues. Looked up from germline, CDR1 is LNHDA and CDR2 is SQIVND (reference sequence).

The rearrangement links TRBV4-2 to TRBJ2-1; D possibly corresponds to TRBD2 (5 bases). Deletions cut 7 bases from V and 3 bases from J, with 19 bases between. CDR1 LGHNA and CDR2 YNFKEQ come from the germline V gene. CDR3 length equals 16 residues. In DNA, the CDR3 is TGTGCCAGCACATCGACCGGGGTTGAAATCTACAATGAGCAGTTCTTC. Its protein product is CASTSTGVEIYNEQFF.